This TCR beta chain derives from a study of technical replicates of blood from several donors. Here immunoSEQ multiplex PCR was the method, and the copy in TCRdb shows in-frame clones only, minus some. The sample lists tens of thousands of clones, 80% to 95% occurring once. CDR1 SGHVS and CDR2 FNYEAQ come from the germline V gene. The CDR3 has 17 amino acids. V shed 5 bases, J shed 1 base, and the junction held 8 bases outside the gene matches. The genes are TRBV7-6 and TRBJ2-1; 10 bases map to TRBD2. The sequenced sample was T cells isolated from PBMCs. The clonotype originates from a human donor in good health. The CDR3 sequence is CASSGQGLAASYNEQFF. The CDR3 nucleotides read TGTGCCAGCAGCGGACAAGGACTAGCGGCTTCCTACAATGAGCAGTTCTTC. The full variable domain, rest sourced from reference TRBV7-6 and TRBJ2-1, is GAGVSQSPRYKVTKRGQDVALRCDPISGHVSLYWYRQALGQGPEFLTYFNYEAQQDKSGLPNDRFSAERPEGSISTLTIQRTEQRDSAMYRCASSGQGLAASYNEQFFGPGTRLTVL.